The entry below gives a single TCR beta chain sequence along with its context. The target of this receptor is not known. Base qualities are not at hand, and no much larger clone is one base apart. The sample is drawn from a study of T-cell memory formation after mild COVID-19 (dated by TCRdb to 2020 to 2023). Describing the broader study: Most TCR sequence clusters were specific to one of the two donors. In a couple of donors, T-cell clones that expanded and contracted after mild COVID-19 were followed by sequencing TCRalpha and TCRbeta repertoires longitudinally. Two young, previously healthy adult volunteers, one female and one male, were included in the cohort.

These reads were obtained on an Illumina NovaSeq 6000. TCRalpha and TCRbeta cDNA libraries were built by 5'RACE with constant-segment primers, adding sample barcodes and unique molecular identifiers. RNA was extracted from every sample with Trizol reagent. Amplification of the libraries took two PCR steps, and the second step added a second sample barcode plus Illumina TruSeq adapters. Libraries were sequenced on an Illumina NovaSeq with 2 x 150 bp paired-end reads. The study's processing was this. Demultiplexing of reads and collapsing into UMI-guided consensus sequences were performed with migec v1.2.7. Using mixcr v2.1.11, UMI consensuses were aligned to TRA and TRB V and J templates and then assembled into clonotypes. Expanded or contracted clonotypes were those called significant by both edgeR and NoisET, with noise models trained on biological replicates. For edgeR calls, the thresholds were a false discovery rate-adjusted p below 0.01 and a log2 fold-change of 1. PCA with hierarchical clustering of max-normalized trajectories of the 1000 most abundant clonotypes was used as exploratory dynamics analysis. Separately sequenced CD4+ and CD8+ repertoires were used to assign a CD4 or CD8 phenotype to each responding clone. TCRdb's own reprocessing of the public reads used fastp at Q25 and MiXCR and kept productive beta chains. Rows matching on CDR3 protein sequence are summarized as one entry with the most common DNA and genes. For this entry, the V and J calls and clone size follow TCRdb and not the study's own pipeline. The sample table shows approximately 210,000 distinct CDR3 sequences, and around 17% are seen once. The ten biggest clones cover around 2.4% of the sample.

CDR1 and CDR2 (SNHLY, FYNNEI) derive from the germline V gene. The CDR3 spans 15 residues, from the cysteine through the phenylalanine. Here the CDR3 DNA is all that survives: 45 bases in frame from base 1. Trimmed from V: 7 bases; trimmed from J: 3 bases; junction bases lacking a gene match: 6. General conclusions and limits of the study: Some responding clones were detected in pre-infection memory, suggesting pre-existing cross-reactive memory T cells joined the SARS-CoV-2 response. Balanced CD4/CD8 phenotypes were observed for clones contracting from day 15 to 85, whereas a bias towards CD4+ was observed for a second wave of clones expanding from day 15 to 37. Contracting CD4+ clones were found mainly in CM and EM memory subsets, while CD8+ clones were enriched in EMRA. SARS-CoV-2 specificity of the second-wave clones peaking on day 37 was not confirmed. Only two mild cases were covered in the study, and larger cohorts including severe cases with pre-infection samples were considered necessary.

Ficoll-Paque density gradient centrifugation was used to isolate PBMCs. The receptor comes from an adult woman who had mild COVID-19 (a few samples of this study predate the infection). The sample titles of this study are shuffled in the database, so cell type and time point are left out; the donor was told from shared clones. Specimen: PBMCs or a T cell subset sorted from them (not recorded which). This chain joins TRBV2 to TRBJ2-1, with 10 central nucleotides matching TRBD2. The CDR3 here reads CASTLAGVGYNEQFF. At the DNA level, the sequence is TGTGCCAGCACCCTAGCGGGAGTGGGCTACAATGAGCAGTTCTTC.